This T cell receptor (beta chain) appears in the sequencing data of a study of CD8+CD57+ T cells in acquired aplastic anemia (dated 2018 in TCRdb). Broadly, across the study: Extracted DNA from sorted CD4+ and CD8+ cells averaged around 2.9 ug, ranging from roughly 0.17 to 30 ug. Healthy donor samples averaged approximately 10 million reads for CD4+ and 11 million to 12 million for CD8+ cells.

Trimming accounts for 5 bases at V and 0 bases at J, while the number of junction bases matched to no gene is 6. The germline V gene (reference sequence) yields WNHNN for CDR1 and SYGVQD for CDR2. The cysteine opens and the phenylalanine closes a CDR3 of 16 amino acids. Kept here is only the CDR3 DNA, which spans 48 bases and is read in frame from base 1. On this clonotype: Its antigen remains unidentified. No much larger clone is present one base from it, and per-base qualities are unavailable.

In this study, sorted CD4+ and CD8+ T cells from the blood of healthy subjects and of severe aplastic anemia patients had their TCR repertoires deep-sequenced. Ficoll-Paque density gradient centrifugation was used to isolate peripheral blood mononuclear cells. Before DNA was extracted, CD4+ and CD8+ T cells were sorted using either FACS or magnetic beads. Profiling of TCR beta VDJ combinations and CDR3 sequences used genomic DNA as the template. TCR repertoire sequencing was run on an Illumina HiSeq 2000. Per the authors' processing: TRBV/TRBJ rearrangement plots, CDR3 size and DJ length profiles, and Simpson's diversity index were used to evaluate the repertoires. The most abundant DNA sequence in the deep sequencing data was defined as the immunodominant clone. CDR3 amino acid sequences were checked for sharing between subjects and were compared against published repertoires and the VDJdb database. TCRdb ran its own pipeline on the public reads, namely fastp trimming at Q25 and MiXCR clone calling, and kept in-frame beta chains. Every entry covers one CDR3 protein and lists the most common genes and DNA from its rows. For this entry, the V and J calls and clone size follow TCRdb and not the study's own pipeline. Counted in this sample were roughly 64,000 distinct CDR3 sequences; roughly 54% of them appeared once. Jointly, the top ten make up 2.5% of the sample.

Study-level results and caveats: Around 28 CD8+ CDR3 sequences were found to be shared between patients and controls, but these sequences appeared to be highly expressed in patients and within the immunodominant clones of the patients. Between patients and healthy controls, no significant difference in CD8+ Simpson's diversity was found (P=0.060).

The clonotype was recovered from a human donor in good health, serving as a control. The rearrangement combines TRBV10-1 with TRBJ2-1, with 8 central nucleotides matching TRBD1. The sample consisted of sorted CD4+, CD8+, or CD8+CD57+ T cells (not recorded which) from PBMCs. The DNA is TGCGCCAGCAGTTACACCGGGACAGGCTCCTACAATGAGCAGTTCTTC. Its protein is CASSYTGTGSYNEQFF.